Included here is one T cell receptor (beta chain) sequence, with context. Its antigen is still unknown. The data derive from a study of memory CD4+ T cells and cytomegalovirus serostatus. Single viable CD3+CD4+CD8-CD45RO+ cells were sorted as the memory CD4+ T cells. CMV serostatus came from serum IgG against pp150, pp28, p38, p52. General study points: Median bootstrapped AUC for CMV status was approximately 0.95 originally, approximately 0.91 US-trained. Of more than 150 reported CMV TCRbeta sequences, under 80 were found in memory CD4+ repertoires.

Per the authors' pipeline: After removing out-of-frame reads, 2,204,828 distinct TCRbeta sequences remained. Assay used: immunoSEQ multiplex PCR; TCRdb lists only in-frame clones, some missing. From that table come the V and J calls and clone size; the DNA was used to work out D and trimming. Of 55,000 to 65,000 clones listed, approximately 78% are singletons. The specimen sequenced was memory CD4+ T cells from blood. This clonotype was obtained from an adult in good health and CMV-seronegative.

CDR3 sequence reads: CASSLASGNTIYF. CDR3 DNA: TGTGCCAGCAGCCTGGCCTCTGGAAACACCATATATTTT. The chain couples TRBV5-6 to TRBJ1-3; D unclear. CDR1 and CDR2 from the germline V gene are SGHDT and YYEEEE. Trimming took 4 bases from V and 0 from J, leaving 5 bases between them. This CDR3 comprises 13 residues.